One sample yielded the 3 T cell receptor beta chains listed below, sequenced in a study of T cell changes during pregnancy in multiple sclerosis. The repertoire was sequenced with immunoSEQ multiplex PCR; TCRdb's copy has only in-frame clones and lacks some. This sample carries 57,000 or so clones, around 93% of them seen once, and the ten largest clones take approximately 3.8%. This material consisted of peripheral blood, taken after pregnancy. The receptors shown here come from a female donor in good health, enrolled as a control in a pregnancy study.

This clone turned up a few times. V usage is TRBV19 and J usage is TRBJ2-1, with D perhaps matching TRBD1 (6 bases). The V gene lost 5 bases and the J gene lost 4 bases, with 12 bases spanning the gap. The length of the CDR3 is 14 residues. Looked up from germline, CDR1 is LNHDA and CDR2 is SQIVND (reference sequence). CDR3 sequence (DNA): TGTGCCAGTAGTGAGCACAGGGAATACAATGAGCAGTTCTTC. This gives the protein CASSEHREYNEQFF.

This rearrangement joins TRBV4-3 to TRBJ2-5, with 7 nucleotides matching TRBD2. V lost 0 bases, J lost 5 bases, and 9 bases stayed unmatched. The CDR3 contains 16 residues. Germline CDR1 reads LGHNA; CDR2 reads YSLEER. The CDR3 sequence: CASSQDAAGVRETQYF. Here the CDR3 DNA reads TGCGCCAGCAGCCAAGACGCGGCGGGAGTAAGGGAGACCCAGTACTTC.

This rearrangement joins TRBV12-5 to TRBJ1-2; tentative D call: TRBD1 (5 bases). Trimming stripped 1 base from V and 5 bases from J, with 14 bases between. The CDR3 sequence is 15 residues long. Germline V gene lookup returns CDR1 LGHNT and CDR2 FRNRAP. CDR3 coding DNA: TGTGCTAGTGGTTTGGGCCGAACAGGATGGTATGGCTACACCTTC. Amino acids: CASGLGRTGWYGYTF.